The 27 T cell receptor beta chains given below trace back to one sample, sequenced in a study of T cells in tuberculosis. The protocol was immunoSEQ multiplex PCR, while the TCRdb copy is restricted to in-frame clones and leaves out a portion. The data show 45,000 or so clones, approximately 95% seen once. Specimen: PBMCs. These receptors were collected from a donor aged 10-30 years with latent tuberculosis or without tuberculosis infection.

The rearrangement uses TRBV6-5 and TRBJ2-7, with TRBD1 matching 7 bases. Germline V gene data show CDR1 as MNHEY and CDR2 as SVGAGI. After removal of 5 bases from V and 10 bases from J, the junction contained 17 bases not matched to a gene. There are 15 residues in the CDR3. The CDR3: CASSKTGQARSSQYF. In DNA form, the CDR3 reads TGTGCCAGCAGTAAGACCGGACAGGCGAGATCGAGCCAGTACTTC.

The V call is TRBV9, the J call TRBJ1-2; tentatively, D is TRBD1 (5 bases). The CDR3 has 19 amino acids. CDR1 SGDLS and CDR2 YYNGEE come from the germline V gene. Trimming left V 1 base short and J 3 bases short, with 25 bases between. The CDR3 coding sequence is TGTGCCAGCAGCGTAACAGCGGGGCGCGGCCTGGGGGTGGACTATGGCTACACCTTC. Residues: CASSVTAGRGLGVDYGYTF.

The chain is built from TRBV27 and TRBJ1-4; D perhaps matches TRBD1 (5 bases). The CDR3 has 18 residues. Germline CDR1 is MNHEY and CDR2 is SMNVEV (reference sequence). V lost 6 bases, J lost 4 bases, and 24 bases lay in between. CDR3 DNA: TGTGCCAGCAGCCGACAGTGGCGATCGGAAAATAGTAATGAAAAACTGTTTTTT. Residues: CASSRQWRSENSNEKLFF.

This chain links TRBV27 with TRBJ1-1, with D maybe TRBD1 (6 bases). The CDR3 has 15 residues. The V end lost 5 bases, the J end lost 0 bases, and 13 bases lay between the germline ends. Looked up from germline, CDR1 is MNHEY and CDR2 is SMNVEV (reference sequence). CDR3 amino acids: CASSLGTPMNTEAFF. Written as DNA, the CDR3 is TGTGCCAGCAGTCTAGGGACACCCATGAACACTGAAGCTTTCTTT.

The J gene is TRBJ2-7, the V gene TRBV27; TRBD1 matches at 8 bases. This CDR3 region has 16 residues. The V segment lost 5 bases and the J segment 2 bases; nucleotides outside the gene matches: 11. CDR1 is MNHEY, CDR2 SMNVEV, per germline (reference sequence). This CDR3 reads CASSQNGQGRTYEQYF. The CDR3 nucleotides are TGTGCCAGCAGTCAAAACGGACAGGGAAGGACCTACGAGCAGTACTTC.

The chain carries TRBV5-1 and TRBJ1-5; the match to TRBD1 covers 7 bases. Germline V gives CDR1 SGHRS, CDR2 YFSETQ. The V gene end was trimmed by 4 bases and the J gene end by 3 bases; junction bases not matched to a gene: 10. CDR3 size: 16 residues. This CDR3 reads CASSPGDSWSNQPQHF. CDR3 coding DNA: TGCGCCAGCAGCCCGGGGGACAGCTGGTCCAATCAGCCCCAGCATTTT.

The chain has TRBV5-1 and TRBJ2-1, with D possibly matching TRBD2 (6 bases). The V end was cut by 6 bases, the J end by 5 bases, with 12 bases between. Germline CDR1 is SGHRS and CDR2 is YFSETQ. The CDR3 is 13 amino acids. CDR3 amino acids: CASKGSGDNEQFF. In DNA form, the CDR3 reads TGCGCCAGCAAAGGTTCGGGAGACAATGAGCAGTTCTTC. The entire variable domain, with the rest obtained from reference TRBV5-1 and TRBJ2-1, is as follows: KAGVTQTPRYLIKTRGQQVTLSCSPISGHRSVSWYQQTPGQGLQFLFEYFSETQRNKGNFPGRFSGRQFSNSRSEMNVSTLELGDSALYLCASKGSGDNEQFFGPGTRLTVL.

The chain employs TRBV7-2 and TRBJ2-5; 8 nucleotides match TRBD1. V shed 2 bases, J shed 5 bases, and the junction held 7 bases outside the gene matches. Per the germline V gene, CDR1 is SGHTA and CDR2 is FQGNSA. The CDR3 spans 15 residues. The CDR3 DNA reads TGTGCCAGCAGCTTACGGCCCAGGGGGCCCGAGACCCAGTACTTC. This encodes CASSLRPRGPETQYF.

The table lists this clone with a count of one. V is TRBV27 and J is TRBJ1-2; no reliable D call. The V gene lost 6 bases and the J gene lost 3 bases, with 14 bases spanning the gap. CDR3 length: 14 amino acids. CDR1 is MNHEY and CDR2 is SMNVEV in the germline V gene (reference sequence). The CDR3 protein is CASSLGRVHYGYTF. CDR3 nucleotide sequence: TGTGCCAGCAGCCTCGGGAGGGTACACTATGGCTACACCTTC.

This sequence joins TRBV5-1 and TRBJ2-7; D might be TRBD2 (6 bases). Between the trimmed V and J ends, which lost 7 bases and 1 base, there was a span of 21 bases. The CDR3 loop spans 16 amino acids. CDR1 and CDR2 (germline): SGHRS, YFSETQ. The CDR3 here is CASFEGGRSGSYEQYF. The CDR3 DNA follows: TGCGCCAGCTTTGAGGGAGGTCGATCCGGATCCTACGAGCAGTACTTC.

The V call is TRBV7-2, the J call TRBJ2-1; 7 bases align to TRBD2. V gave up 2 bases and J gave up 8 bases; unmatched junction bases: 9. The CDR3 loop spans 15 amino acids. CDR1 is SGHTA, CDR2 FQGNSA, per germline. The CDR3 region is CASSLTGGSTYEQFF. The CDR3 coding sequence is TGTGCCAGCAGCTTAACCGGGGGGTCCACCTATGAGCAGTTCTTC.

This chain joins TRBV30 and TRBJ1-4; D is unresolved. The CDR3 runs to 16 residues. V was shortened by 2 bases and J by 4 bases, with 17 bases between the two germline ends. CDR1 is GTSNPN and CDR2 is SVGIG in the germline V gene (reference sequence). The CDR3: CAWSIFTGGYNEKLFF. The CDR3 nucleotides read TGTGCCTGGAGTATTTTTACGGGAGGGTATAATGAAAAACTGTTTTTT.

For the CDR3, the DNA is TGTGCCAGCAGCAAATCCGGGACAGGACCCGTCGAGCAGTACTTC. Translation: CASSKSGTGPVEQYF. The V and J genes are TRBV28 and TRBJ2-7; 8 positions match TRBD1. The CDR3 is 15 residues long. The germline gives CDR1 MDHEN, CDR2 SYDVKM. The ends lost 6 bases at V and 6 bases at J; junction bases unmatched: 13.

In nucleotides, the CDR3 is TGCGCCAGCAGCTTGGACAGGGCAGATACGCAGTATTTT. As protein: CASSLDRADTQYF. The gene calls are TRBV5-1 and TRBJ2-3, with D possibly TRBD1 on 6 matching bases. V shed 0 bases and J shed 4 bases, with 6 bases lying between them. The CDR3 spans 13 residues. CDR1 is SGHRS, CDR2 YFSETQ, per germline.

The V and J genes are TRBV5-6 and TRBJ2-2, with 10 nucleotides matching TRBD1. The junction had 2 bases not matched to a gene; V was cut back by 5 bases and J by 1 base. Germline assignment: CDR1 SGHDT and CDR2 YYEEEE. The length of the CDR3 is 15 residues. CDR3 region: CASSWDRGNTGELFF. CDR3 bases: TGTGCCAGCAGTTGGGACAGGGGGAACACCGGGGAGCTGTTTTTT.

The chain is built from TRBV9 and TRBJ1-2; D is undetermined. V shed 0 bases and J shed 8 bases, with 17 bases lying between them. Germline CDR1 is SGDLS and CDR2 is YYNGEE. The CDR3 is 15 residues long. The CDR3 region has the DNA TGTGCCAGCAGCGTAGGGTACTCCTCGGGAGGCGGCTACACCTTC. Amino acid sequence: CASSVGYSSGGGYTF.

This clone was seen a few times. The V gene is TRBV5-4, the J gene TRBJ1-1; the D gene is possibly TRBD1 (6 bases). Looked up from germline, CDR1 is SGHNT and CDR2 is YYREEE (reference sequence). V was trimmed by 0 bases and J by 3 bases, leaving 12 bases between them. The CDR3 runs 15 residues. The CDR3 DNA sequence: TGTGCCAGCAGCTTGGTACAGGGTGGGGACACTGAAGCTTTCTTT. It yields the protein CASSLVQGGDTEAFF.

This clone appeared a few times. The V gene is TRBV18, the J gene TRBJ1-5; the match to TRBD1 covers 7 bases. The junction had 8 bases not matched to a gene; V was cut back by 3 bases and J by 6 bases. This CDR3 has 15 amino acids. Germline V gene sequence: CDR1 KGHSH, CDR2 LQKENI. The CDR3, as DNA: TGTGCCAGCTCACCTCAGACAGGGAGTGGTCAGCCCCAGCATTTT. Its translation: CASSPQTGSGQPQHF.

The chain joins TRBV27 to TRBJ2-2; D call uncertain. The CDR3 extends over 15 amino acids. V was shortened by 6 bases and J by 4 bases, with 15 bases between the two germline ends. CDR1 is MNHEY, CDR2 SMNVEV, per germline (reference sequence). CDR3 protein: CASSPKWASTGELFF. CDR3 DNA: TGTGCCAGCAGCCCAAAGTGGGCAAGCACCGGGGAGCTGTTTTTT.

The genes are TRBV30 and TRBJ2-3, with 13 bases lining up with TRBD2. The germline V gene has CDR1 GTSNPN and CDR2 SVGIG (reference sequence). After removal of 4 bases from V and 2 bases from J, the junction contained 6 bases not matched to a gene. This CDR3 contains 16 residues. The CDR3 region has the DNA TGTGCCTGGACCGATGGGACTAGCGGGATCACAGATACGCAGTATTTT. Its translation is CAWTDGTSGITDTQYF.

This chain links TRBV19 with TRBJ2-7, with 10 bases matching TRBD1. The CDR3 covers 15 residues. After removal of 1 base from V and 3 bases from J, the junction contained 3 bases not matched to a gene. CDR1 LNHDA and CDR2 SQIVND come from the germline V gene (reference sequence). The chain's CDR3 is CASSIGGTGDYEQYF. DNA for the CDR3: TGTGCCAGTAGTATAGGCGGGACAGGGGACTACGAGCAGTACTTC.

This chain joins TRBV21-1 and TRBJ1-2; the table's D call, TRBD1, has no DNA check behind it. TRBV21-1 corresponds to a pseudogene. There are 17 residues in the CDR3. For the CDR3, the DNA is TGTGCCAGCAGCAAAGAGGTTGGGACAGACTCCTACTATGGCTACACCTTC. This gives the protein CASSKEVGTDSYYGYTF.

The chain has TRBV28 and TRBJ1-2, with 9 bases identical to TRBD1. J was trimmed by 10 bases and V by 5 bases; bases with no gene match: 11. The CDR3 has 14 amino acids. Germline V gene sequence: CDR1 MDHEN, CDR2 SYDVKM. CDR3 amino acids: CASSAPGQGRFYTF. The CDR3 DNA sequence: TGTGCCAGCAGTGCTCCGGGACAGGGTCGATTCTACACCTTC.

This chain joins TRBV30 and TRBJ1-4; weak D call: TRBD1 (5 bases). From germline, CDR1 is GTSNPN and CDR2 SVGIG (reference sequence). V was cut by 3 bases and J by 4 bases, with 18 bases left in between. CDR3 size: 16 residues. This chain's CDR3 is CAWSARVKKDNEKLFF. In DNA, the CDR3 is TGTGCCTGGAGCGCCAGGGTAAAGAAAGATAATGAAAAACTGTTTTTT.

The chain is built from TRBV27 and TRBJ1-1; D possibly corresponds to TRBD1 (6 bases). CDR1 MNHEY and CDR2 SMNVEV come from the germline V gene (reference sequence). Trimming removed 6 bases from V and 0 bases from J, with 11 bases in between. The length of the CDR3 is 14 residues. In nucleotides, the CDR3 is TGTGCCAGCAGGGCGGGGGGCATGAACACTGAAGCTTTCTTT. Amino acid sequence: CASRAGGMNTEAFF.

V gene TRBV9 combines with J gene TRBJ2-3; 8 bases fit TRBD2. The J segment lost 2 bases and the V segment lost 0 bases, leaving 17 bases of the junction unmatched. CDR1 SGDLS and CDR2 YYNGEE come from the germline V gene. The CDR3 spans 20 residues. For the CDR3, the DNA is TGTGCCAGCAGCGTAGCTACGAGGGTCCCGCGGGGGGCCTTCACAGATACGCAGTATTTT. Its protein is CASSVATRVPRGAFTDTQYF.

J is TRBJ1-5 and V is TRBV18; 8 bases map to TRBD1. V lost 2 bases and J lost 5; bases outside the gene matches: 5. This CDR3 has 15 amino acids. Germline CDR1 reads KGHSH; CDR2 reads LQKENI. Here the CDR3 DNA reads TGTGCCAGCTCACCAGCGGGACAGGTTTATCAGCCCCAGCATTTT. It encodes CASSPAGQVYQPQHF.